This T cell receptor (beta chain) comes out of a study of identical twins. Study-wide points: Zero-insertion results could be subject to partial confounding by invariant MAIT and iNKT cells. Conclusions rested on cross-sectional statistics rather than following the same donors.

TCRdb reanalysed the 5' RACE reads using MiXCR and keeps one entry per CDR3 protein. The table includes 690,000 or so distinct CDR3 sequences, roughly 6% detected once. This clonotype was found many times. What it binds is unknown. In germline, CDR1 is SGHTA, CDR2 FQGNSA. The CDR3 consists of 15 residues. The trim removed 0 bases at V and 7 bases at J, leaving 4 bases unmatched. Every one of the donors was a healthy Caucasian. The gene calls are TRBV7-2 and TRBJ2-1; 9 bases are a match to TRBD2. This clonotype was sampled from a man younger than 35 in good health. Source material: naive T cells sorted from blood. DNA of the CDR3: TGTGCCAGCAGCTTAGCAGCGGGAGGTGGGAATGAGCAGTTCTTC. Translated, it gives CASSLAAGGGNEQFF.